The 7 T cell receptor beta chains presented below share a single source sample, sequenced in a study of blood T cell repertoires in COVID-19. TCRdb keeps only in-frame clones here, not all; method: immunoSEQ multiplex PCR. The sample gives approximately 46,000 clones, around 91% of which show up once; about 2.8% is in the top ten. Sequencing was carried out using peripheral blood. These receptors all stem from a man aged 50 or older with active COVID-19.

The chain joins TRBV9 to TRBJ2-7; 7 nucleotides align to TRBD2. V shed 2 bases and J 1 base; nucleotides not matched to a gene: 6. The V gene's germline CDR1 is SGDLS and CDR2 YYNGEE. The CDR3 length is 15 residues. The CDR3 DNA reads as TGTGCCAGCAGCGTGGGCCGGGGGGAATCCTACGAGCAGTACTTC. Its protein is CASSVGRGESYEQYF.

The V call is TRBV18, the J call TRBJ1-1, with 10 bases matching TRBD1. The germline gives CDR1 KGHSH, CDR2 LQKENI. J gave up 2 bases and V 3 bases, and 9 bases lay outside the gene matches. The CDR3 consists of 17 residues. Here the CDR3 reads CASSPLFGQGENTEAFF. In DNA form, the CDR3 reads TGTGCCAGCTCACCCTTGTTTGGACAGGGGGAAAACACTGAAGCTTTCTTT.

The CDR3 is CATSFRYTTNEKLFF. In DNA, the CDR3 is TGTGCCACCTCCTTCCGTTATACAACTAATGAAAAACTGTTTTTT. This chain joins TRBV21-1 and TRBJ1-4. TRBV21-1 is annotated as a pseudogene. The CDR3 totals 15 residues.

In this sample, this clone turned up once. The chain combines TRBV27 with TRBJ2-2; D unresolved. Trimming left V 2 bases short and J 3 bases short, with 7 bases between. This CDR3 has 14 residues. Germline loops: CDR1 MNHEY, CDR2 SMNVEV (reference sequence). CDR3 nucleotides: TGTGCCAGCAGTTTAAGACTGGACACCGGGGAGCTGTTTTTT. This codes for CASSLRLDTGELFF.

The chain has TRBV27 and TRBJ2-1, with 11 nucleotides matching TRBD1. Trimming cost V 5 bases and J 7 bases; bases outside gene matches: 7. This CDR3 spans 15 amino acids. The germline V gene has CDR1 MNHEY and CDR2 SMNVEV (reference sequence). This CDR3 is CASSPTGTGGNEQFF. The CDR3, as DNA: TGTGCCAGCAGTCCCACCGGGACAGGGGGTAATGAGCAGTTCTTC.

This clone was found a few times. The chain has TRBV7-2 and TRBJ2-3, with 11 bases matching TRBD2. The CDR3 has 15 amino acids. Germline CDR1 SGHTA, CDR2 FQGNSA. V lost 4 bases to trimming and J lost 7 bases; unmatched junction nucleotides: 7. Written as DNA, the CDR3 is TGTGCCAGCAGCTCACCTAGCGGGGGGAGGAATACGCAGTATTTT. The encoded protein is CASSSPSGGRNTQYF.

This clone has a handful of counts. This rearrangement joins TRBV10-3 to TRBJ2-1, with D possibly matching TRBD2 (5 bases). The length of the CDR3 is 13 residues. The V end was cut by 11 bases, the J end by 7 bases, with 18 bases between. Per the germline V gene, CDR1 is ENHRY and CDR2 is SYGVKD. CDR3 sequence reads: CAAGVLGVNEQFF. CDR3 DNA: TGTGCCGCCGGGGTGTTGGGTGTAAATGAGCAGTTCTTC.